The rows below give T cell receptor beta chains drawn from one sample of a study of metastatic and nonmetastatic thyroid tumors. TCRdb re-called the PCR reads with MiXCR. Of around 26,000 clones in the sample, 20% to 25% are singletons; the top ten hold less than 4.5%. The sequenced sample was adjacent normal tissue. Every receptor here comes from a female donor with papillary thyroid cancer or a benign thyroid nodule (not recorded which). Some clones in this sample may be carry-over from other donors' samples. Both conserved end residues are trimmed from each CDR3.

J gene: TRBJ2-7
CDR3 length: 14
V gene: TRBV5-1
CDR3 protein: ASSLYPGQSSYEQY

J gene: TRBJ2-2
CDR3 length: 12
V gene: TRBV29-1
CDR3 protein: SVAERGGTGELF

J gene: TRBJ2-7
CDR3 length: 13
V gene: TRBV28
CDR3 protein: ASSSLGQGTYEQY

J gene: TRBJ2-5
CDR3 length: 14
V gene: TRBV5-4
CDR3 protein: SSGWDGNTFLETQY

J gene: TRBJ2-7
CDR3 length: 15
V gene: TRBV19
CDR3 protein: ASSIGTGGSGTYEQY

J gene: TRBJ2-2
CDR3 length: 12
V gene: TRBV6-2/TRBV6-3
CDR3 protein: ASSYDRPTGELF

J gene: TRBJ1-1
CDR3 length: 10
V gene: TRBV12-3/TRBV12-4
CDR3 protein: ASSSSQGEAF

J gene: TRBJ2-1
CDR3 length: 16
V gene: TRBV5-4
CDR3 protein: ASSLTWGAGSAYNEQF

J gene: TRBJ2-1
CDR3 length: 13
V gene: TRBV11-2
CDR3 protein: ASSFGSGGSNEQF

J gene: TRBJ1-4
CDR3 length: 13
V gene: TRBV19
CDR3 protein: ASSIGGDSNEKLF

J gene: TRBJ2-1
CDR3 length: 19
V gene: TRBV6-4
CDR3 protein: ASSDSRHPSGRPRSYNEQF

J gene: TRBJ2-5
CDR3 length: 12
V gene: TRBV20-1
CDR3 protein: SASRLAGKETQY

J gene: TRBJ1-1
CDR3 length: 14
V gene: TRBV27
CDR3 protein: ASRGTGGGMNTEAF

J gene: TRBJ1-4
CDR3 length: 12
V gene: TRBV5-6
CDR3 protein: ASSFWGTNEKLF

J gene: TRBJ2-3
CDR3 length: 14
V gene: TRBV19
CDR3 protein: ASSTGQGGGTDTQY

J gene: TRBJ1-1
CDR3 length: 13
V gene: TRBV10-3
CDR3 protein: AIREQGAMNTEDL

J gene: TRBJ2-1
CDR3 length: 14
V gene: TRBV20-1
CDR3 protein: SAREPTYSVVNEQF

J gene: TRBJ2-1
CDR3 length: 14
V gene: TRBV10-3
CDR3 protein: AISEVSGGGSNEQF

J gene: TRBJ1-2
CDR3 length: 14
V gene: TRBV3-1
CDR3 protein: ASSRSDRVVIYGYT

J gene: TRBJ2-2
CDR3 length: 13
V gene: TRBV5-1
CDR3 protein: ASRPLAGGYGEPF